This TCR beta chain was sequenced for a study of T cells in Graves' hyperthyroidism and ophthalmopathy. RNA transcripts provided the source from which TCR beta CDR3 regions were amplified. TCR CDR3 regions were first amplified by RT-PCR with HTBI primers. Each CDR3 protein gets one entry after TCRdb re-called the multiplex PCR reads with MiXCR. The table lists roughly 560,000 distinct CDR3 sequences, roughly 15% of them singletons, with approximately 4.3% in the top ten. In regard to this clonotype: Its antigen remains unidentified.

The CDR3 length is 15 residues. Germline V gene lookup returns CDR1 MNHNS and CDR2 SASEGT. With 8 bases removed from V and 3 bases from J, the gap between germline ends came to 19 bases. Study-wide results and caveats: Ophthalmopathy onset followed model prediction by a median approximately 7 months.

The source of this sequence is a woman in her 40s with Graves' ophthalmopathy. This chain joins TRBV6-1 and TRBJ1-1; D is ambiguous. Sequencing input: blood. This CDR3 is CASLRALKGHTEAFF. CDR3 in DNA: TGTGCCAGCCTCCGGGCCCTCAAGGGTCACACTGAAGCTTTCTTT.